The 23 T cell receptor beta chains presented below share a single source sample, sequenced in a study of blood T cell repertoires in COVID-19. The assay was immunoSEQ multiplex PCR, and TCRdb's table has in-frame clones only and misses some. Among 300,000 to 500,000 clones listed, approximately 88% were seen once. Sequenced: PBMCs or T cells enriched from blood (not recorded which). These TCRs come from a woman in her thirties or forties with acute COVID-19.

This rearrangement joins TRBV2 to TRBJ1-1; 7 bases fit TRBD1. J gave up 6 bases and V 4 bases, and 8 bases lay outside the gene matches. Germline CDR1 and CDR2: SNHLY and FYNNEI. The CDR3 is 14 residues long. CDR3 protein: CASSGTGHHAEAFF. The CDR3 coding sequence is TGTGCCAGCAGTGGGACAGGCCACCACGCTGAAGCTTTCTTT.

The DNA for the CDR3 is TGTGCCAGTAGAGTGACGGGCAGGGTGAACACTGAAGCTTTCTTT. Translation gives CASRVTGRVNTEAFF. The gene calls are TRBV19 and TRBJ1-1; possible D gene TRBD1, 5 bases. The CDR3 covers 15 residues. CDR1 and CDR2 (germline): LNHDA, SQIVND (reference sequence). V was shortened by 6 bases and J by 0 bases, with 14 bases between the two germline ends.

The J gene is TRBJ2-2, the V gene TRBV10-3; 15 positions match TRBD2. Germline values: CDR1 ENHRY, CDR2 SYGVKD. The CDR3 covers 21 residues. Trimming removed 2 bases from V and 3 bases from J; junction bases left unmatched: 13. CDR3 region: CAISETPTGLAGGLDTGELFF. For the CDR3, the DNA is TGTGCCATCAGTGAGACACCAACCGGACTAGCGGGGGGGCTCGACACCGGGGAGCTGTTTTTT.

The chain has TRBV5-5 and TRBJ2-3, with 9 positions matching TRBD2. Germline assignment: CDR1 SGHKS and CDR2 YYEKEE (reference sequence). V trimming: 3 bases; J trimming: 2 bases; junction bases outside the gene matches: 4. The CDR3 is made up of 15 amino acids. Here the CDR3 DNA reads TGTGCCAGCAGCTCCCGCGGGGGGGCCACAGATACGCAGTATTTT. Translated: CASSSRGGATDTQYF.

This clone came up a few times. The chain's CDR3 is CASSIDGGGRPSPLHF. CDR3 nucleotides: TGTGCCAGTAGTATTGACGGGGGAGGCCGACCCTCACCCCTCCACTTT. The V call is TRBV19, the J call TRBJ1-6; perhaps TRBD1 as D (5 bases). This CDR3 comprises 16 residues. The germline gives CDR1 LNHDA, CDR2 SQIVND (reference sequence). The V gene lost 3 bases and the J gene lost 10 bases, with 19 bases spanning the gap.

This clone was seen only once. The chain couples TRBV6-5 to TRBJ2-7, with D possibly being TRBD1 (6 bases). This CDR3 contains 15 residues. V lost 4 bases, J lost 0 bases, and 13 bases lay in between. Germline values: CDR1 MNHEY, CDR2 SVGAGI. This CDR3 reads CASSSGVMGSYEQYF. The CDR3 region has the DNA TGTGCCAGCAGTTCAGGGGTTATGGGCTCCTACGAGCAGTACTTC.

J is TRBJ1-1 and V is TRBV6-5, with a tentative D call TRBD1 (5 bases). The CDR3 loop spans 14 amino acids. From germline, CDR1 is MNHEY and CDR2 SVGAGI. Trimming removed 7 bases from V and 3 bases from J, with 15 bases in between. Here the CDR3 reads CASTRDYRYTEAFF. The CDR3 DNA reads TGTGCCAGCACCCGGGACTACCGGTACACTGAAGCTTTCTTT.

V and J are TRBV18 and TRBJ2-1; tentatively, D is TRBD1 (6 bases). The CDR3 extends over 15 amino acids. V lost 2 bases and J 2 bases, leaving 10 bases between the germline ends. In germline, CDR1 is KGHSH, CDR2 LQKENI. The CDR3 region has the DNA TGTGCCAGCTCACCAGTGGGGGCTACCTACAATGAGCAGTTCTTC. Translated, it gives CASSPVGATYNEQFF. Full variable domain (rest looked up from reference TRBV18 and TRBJ2-1): NAGVMQNPRHLVRRRGQEARLRCSPMKGHSHVYWYRQLPEEGLKFMVYLQKENIIDESGMPKERFSAEFPKEGPSILRIQQVVRGDSAAYFCASSPVGATYNEQFFGPGTRLTVL.

J is TRBJ2-2 and V is TRBV19; 9 positions agree with TRBD2. The V and J ends lost 4 bases and 1 base, in that order; junction bases with no gene match: 10. This CDR3 contains 18 residues. Germline CDR1 reads LNHDA; CDR2 reads SQIVND (reference sequence). This chain's CDR3 is CASSTKRTTSGNTGELFF. Written as DNA, the CDR3 is TGTGCCAGTAGTACCAAGAGGACGACTAGCGGGAACACCGGGGAGCTGTTTTTT.

This rearrangement joins TRBV7-2 to TRBJ1-5; possibly TRBD1 for D (5 bases). CDR3 length equals 15 residues. V gave up 5 bases and J gave up 4 bases, with 15 bases separating them. CDR1 SGHTA and CDR2 FQGNSA come from the germline V gene. As DNA, the CDR3 is TGTGCCAGCAGCCCTCATGGGGGAGGAAATCAGCCCCAGCATTTT. The encoded protein is CASSPHGGGNQPQHF.

Here the CDR3 reads CASSPANTEAFF. In DNA, the CDR3 is TGTGCCAGCTCACCGGCGAACACTGAAGCTTTCTTT. The chain uses TRBV18 and TRBJ1-1; D gene uncertain. The V gene's germline CDR1 is KGHSH and CDR2 LQKENI. CDR3 length equals 12 residues. Trimming removed 3 bases from V and 1 base from J, with 3 bases in between.

The chain combines TRBV19 with TRBJ1-4; unclear D gene. Germline CDR1 LNHDA, CDR2 SQIVND (reference sequence). CDR3 length: 12 amino acids. The germline V and J ends were trimmed by 1 base and 7 bases, with 4 bases remaining between them. The CDR3 coding sequence is TGTGCCAGTAGTATAGGAGTTGAAAAACTGTTTTTT. Protein: CASSIGVEKLFF.

In nucleotides, the CDR3 is TGTGCCAGCAGCCAATCCCGGCCGGGGGGCGGAAACACCATATATTTT. Its translation is CASSQSRPGGGNTIYF. The chain uses TRBV3-1 (or the pseudogene TRBV3-2) and TRBJ1-3; D possibly corresponds to TRBD1 (6 bases). V was shortened by 2 bases and J by 4 bases, with 15 bases between the two germline ends. Germline V lookup: CDR1 LGHDT, CDR2 YNNKEL (reference sequence). The CDR3 contains 16 residues.

The gene calls are TRBV19 and TRBJ2-2; D is perhaps TRBD1 (7 bases). The germline gives CDR1 LNHDA, CDR2 SQIVND (reference sequence). V was trimmed by 10 bases and J by 3 bases, leaving 18 bases between them. This CDR3 spans 15 amino acids. In nucleotides, the CDR3 is TGTGCCACCACCTCGGGCAGGGGGGACACCGGGGAGCTGTTTTTT. Residues: CATTSGRGDTGELFF.

The chain joins TRBV7-6 to TRBJ1-5; D is possibly TRBD1 (6 bases). The germline V gene has CDR1 SGHVS and CDR2 FNYEAQ. The V and J ends lost 1 base and 6 bases respectively, with 22 bases between them. This CDR3 contains 18 residues. The CDR3 loop reads CASSLVPAVTGISQPQHF. CDR3 DNA sequence: TGTGCCAGCAGCTTAGTCCCCGCTGTGACAGGAATAAGTCAGCCCCAGCATTTT.

The table lists this clone with a few counts. This chain links TRBV4-1 with TRBJ2-7, with 10 bases that match TRBD1. CDR3 size: 15 residues. From germline, CDR1 is MGHRA and CDR2 YSYEKL. V shed 1 base and J 5 bases; nucleotides not matched to a gene: 5. CDR3 DNA: TGCGCCAGCAGCCAAGGACAGGGGGCCGACGACGAGCAGTACTTC. Translated, it gives CASSQGQGADDEQYF.

The CDR3 DNA is TGTGCCAGCACCGATCGAGGGTCTGGAAACACCATATATTTT. Translated: CASTDRGSGNTIYF. V gene TRBV6-5 combines with J gene TRBJ1-3; no clear D gene. This CDR3 is 14 amino acids long. With 7 bases removed from V and 1 base from J, the gap between germline ends came to 11 bases. In germline, CDR1 is MNHEY, CDR2 SVGAGI.

V and J are TRBV30 and TRBJ1-1, with a tentative D call TRBD1 (5 bases). CDR3 length: 13 residues. CDR1 and CDR2 (germline): GTSNPN, SVGIG (reference sequence). V gave up 6 bases and J gave up 1 base, with 12 bases separating them. Here the CDR3 reads CACKAQENTEAFF. The CDR3 bases are TGTGCCTGCAAGGCACAGGAGAACACTGAAGCTTTCTTT.

The chain recombines TRBV24-1 with TRBJ2-7; no reliable D call. The ends were cut back, 4 bases at V and 0 bases at J, with 9 bases in the middle. The germline V gene has CDR1 KGHDR and CDR2 SFDVKD. The CDR3 is 14 amino acids. The DNA for the CDR3 is TGTGCCACCAGTGAAGGCGGTGCCTCCTACGAGCAGTACTTC. This translates into CATSEGGASYEQYF.

This chain connects TRBV7-9 to TRBJ2-3; 7 nucleotides align to TRBD1. With V trimmed by 3 bases and J by 1 base, 1 base remained unmatched. The CDR3 spans 14 residues. Germline CDR1 SEHNR, CDR2 FQNEAQ (reference sequence). The CDR3 DNA follows: TGTGCCAGCAGCTTCACAGGGGGCACAGATACGCAGTATTTT. This translates into CASSFTGGTDTQYF.

The chain carries TRBV5-6 and TRBJ1-4, with TRBD1 identical over 9 bases. The CDR3 loop spans 16 amino acids. Germline CDR1 SGHDT, CDR2 YYEEEE. The J segment lost 8 bases and the V segment lost 4 bases, leaving 12 bases of the junction unmatched. CDR3 DNA sequence: TGTGCCAGCAGCAGAACAGGGGGCGCGGCGGCCGAAAAACTGTTTTTT. Amino acids: CASSRTGGAAAEKLFF. Combining the CDR3 with reference TRBV5-6 and TRBJ1-4 gives the whole variable domain DAGVTQSPTHLIKTRGQQVTLRCSPKSGHDTVSWYQQALGQGPQFIFQYYEEEERQRGNFPDRFSGHQFPNYSSELNVNALLLGDSALYLCASSRTGGAAAEKLFFGSGTQLSVL.

The rearrangement links TRBV3-1 (or the pseudogene TRBV3-2) to TRBJ1-2; D is uncertain. CDR3 length: 13 amino acids. Germline V gene data show CDR1 as LGHDT and CDR2 as YNNKEL (reference sequence). V was pared by 0 bases and J by 4 bases, with 6 bases between. This CDR3 reads CASSQESPYGYTF. Written as DNA, the CDR3 is TGTGCCAGCAGCCAAGAGTCTCCCTATGGCTACACCTTC.

Note on this clone: Germline is not matched at one junction end, which may reflect a read error. V usage is TRBV2 and J usage is TRBJ2-5, with D possibly matching TRBD1 (7 bases). This CDR3 has 13 amino acids. Germline lookup yields CDR1 SNHLY and CDR2 FYNNEI. The CDR3 bases are TGTGCCAGCGCAGGGGGGTGGCAAGAGACTCAGTACTTC. Amino acids: CASAGGWQETQYF.